These 4 T cell receptor beta chains were all obtained from the same sample, sequenced in a study of shared clonotypes between healthy human individuals. Profiled with immunoSEQ multiplex PCR; TCRdb holds only in-frame clones, not every one. The sample carries some 2 million clones, about 95% recorded once. Naive CD8 cells were CD45RO-negative, positively selected for CCR7, excluding terminally differentiated effector memory CD45RA+ cells. Source material: naive CD8+ T cells sorted from blood. All receptors come from a man between 18 and 29 years old in good health.

The rearrangement uses TRBV7-6 and TRBJ2-7, with 9 bases matching TRBD2. CDR1 is SGHVS and CDR2 is FNYEAQ in the germline V gene. This CDR3 is built from 16 residues. With V trimmed by 1 base and J by 4 bases, 8 bases remained unmatched. Here the CDR3 DNA reads TGTGCCAGCAGCTTAGTGGCGGGGGGGATGATTTACGAGCAGTACTTC. Its protein product is CASSLVAGGMIYEQYF.

Details on this clone: The germline gene is not matched at one end of the junction; a read error may be the cause. V usage is TRBV6-1 and J usage is TRBJ1-2; maybe TRBD1 (5 bases). The germline CDR1 and CDR2 sequences are MNHNS and SASEGT. The CDR3 covers 11 residues. CDR3 nucleotides: TGTGCCAGCAGACCGGGACCATATCTCGAGTTC. Translation: CASRPGPYLEF.

V is TRBV7-2 and J is TRBJ2-3, with 7 bases fitting TRBD2. This CDR3 is built from 16 residues. V shed 0 bases, J shed 2 bases, and the junction held 5 bases outside the gene matches. In germline, CDR1 is SGHTA, CDR2 FQGNSA. CDR3 coding DNA: TGTGCCAGCAGCTTAGCGTGGACTAGACCCACAGATACGCAGTATTTT. Residues: CASSLAWTRPTDTQYF.

V gene TRBV10-3 combines with J gene TRBJ1-1; 7 nucleotides agree with TRBD1. With 10 bases clipped from V and 2 bases from J, the junction kept 7 bases outside the gene matches. Germline CDR1 ENHRY, CDR2 SYGVKD. The CDR3 sequence is 13 residues long. The CDR3 protein is CASQDRFNTEAFF. For the CDR3, the DNA is TGTGCCAGCCAGGACAGGTTTAACACTGAAGCTTTCTTT.